This TCR beta chain was recovered during a study of technical replicates of blood from several donors. Profiling relied on immunoSEQ multiplex PCR, and the TCRdb table lists in-frame clones only, not all of them. The data hold tens of thousands of clones, with 93% observed a single time. V lost 1 base to trimming and J lost 4 bases, with 14 bases between them. This CDR3 spans 15 amino acids. Germline V lookup: CDR1 MGHRA, CDR2 YSYEKL. The sample consisted of T cells isolated from PBMCs. V usage is TRBV4-1 and J usage is TRBJ2-7, with D possibly matching TRBD1 (6 bases). The clonotype comes from a human donor in good health. CDR3 nucleotides: TGCGCCAGCAGCCAAGTTGCAGGGGCGGTTTACGAGCAGTACTTC. Its protein is CASSQVAGAVYEQYF.